The present T cell receptor beta chain was sequenced within a study of blood T cell repertoires in COVID-19. Method: immunoSEQ multiplex PCR; TCRdb's copy keeps in-frame clones and lacks some. The sample shows over 70,000 clones, roughly 91% of them seen only once. The germline CDR1 and CDR2 sequences are SQVTM and ANQGSEA. This CDR3 has 15 residues. V was pared by 4 bases and J by 4 bases, with 7 bases of the junction left unmatched. The chain combines TRBV29-1 with TRBJ1-3, with 10 bases matching TRBD1. The TCR originated in a man in his late teens or twenties with COVID-19, enrolled during active disease. Sequenced sample: peripheral blood. This CDR3 reads CSVVLDRGYGNTIYF. The CDR3 bases are TGCAGCGTTGTGTTGGACAGGGGGTACGGAAACACCATATATTTT.